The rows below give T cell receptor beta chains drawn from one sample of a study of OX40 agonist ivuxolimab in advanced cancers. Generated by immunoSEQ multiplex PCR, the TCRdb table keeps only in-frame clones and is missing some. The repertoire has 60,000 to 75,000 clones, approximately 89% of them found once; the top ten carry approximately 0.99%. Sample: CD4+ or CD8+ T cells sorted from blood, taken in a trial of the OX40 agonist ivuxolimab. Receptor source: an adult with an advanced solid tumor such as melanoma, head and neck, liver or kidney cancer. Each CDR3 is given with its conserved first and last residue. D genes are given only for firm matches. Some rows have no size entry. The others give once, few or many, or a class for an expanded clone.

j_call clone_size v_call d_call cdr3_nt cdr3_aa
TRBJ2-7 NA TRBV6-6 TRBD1 TGTGCCAGCACCCCTTCCGGGACAGGGGTTTACGAGCAGTACTTC CASTPSGTGVYEQYF
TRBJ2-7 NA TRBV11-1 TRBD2 TGTGCCACTACCCGGGGGGACGGATACTACGAGCAGTACTTC CATTRGDGYYEQYF
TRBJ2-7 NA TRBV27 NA TGTGCCAGCAGAGCGAGACGGGACTCCTACGAGCAGTACTTC CASRARRDSYEQYF
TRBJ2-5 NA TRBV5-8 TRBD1 TGTGCCAGCAGCCCCCGACAGGGCAGAAACCAAGAGACCCAGTACTTC CASSPRQGRNQETQYF
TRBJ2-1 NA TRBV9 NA TGTGCCAGCAGCGTAGACTTATACAATGAGCAGTTCTTC CASSVDLYNEQFF
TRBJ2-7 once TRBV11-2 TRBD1 TGTGCCAGCAGCTCCCGTGGACAGGGGCAAGAAGGGCGGTACTTC CASSSRGQGQEGRYF
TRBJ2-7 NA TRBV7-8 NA TGTGCCAGCACCGAATCATACGGGGAGCAGTACTTC CASTESYGEQYF
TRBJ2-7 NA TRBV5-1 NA TGCGCCAGCAGCCTAAACAGGGCCCGAGGGGGCTACGAGCAGTACTTC CASSLNRARGGYEQYF
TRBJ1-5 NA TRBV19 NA TGTGCCAGTAGTATAACCCCAACAGATCAGCCCCAGCATTTT CASSITPTDQPQHF
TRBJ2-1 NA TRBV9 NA TGTGCCAGCAGCGTAGATCAGCGTAACAATGAGCAGTTCTTC CASSVDQRNNEQFF
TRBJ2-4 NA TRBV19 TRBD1 TGTGCCAGTAGTCTGGACAGGGATGGCAAAAACATTCAGTACTTC CASSLDRDGKNIQYF
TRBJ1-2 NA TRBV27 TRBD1 TGTGCCAGCAGTCGGGACAGGGGTCTTTTTGGCTACACCTTC CASSRDRGLFGYTF
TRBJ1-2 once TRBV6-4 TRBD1 TGTGCCAGCAGTGATAGGGACAGAACCTATGGCTACACCTTC CASSDRDRTYGYTF
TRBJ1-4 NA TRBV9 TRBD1 TGTGCCAGCAGCGTAGGGCTGGGGACAGTTAATGAAAAACTGTTTTTT CASSVGLGTVNEKLFF
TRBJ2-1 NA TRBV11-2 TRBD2 TGTGCCAGCAGCTCTGAGCGGGGGGGCTTCAGTGAGCAGTTCTTC CASSSERGGFSEQFF
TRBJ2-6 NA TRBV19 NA TGTGCCAGTAGTTCTGTGTTTGGGGGTGCTGGGGCCAACGTCCTGACTTTC CASSSVFGGAGANVLTF
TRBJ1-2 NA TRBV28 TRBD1 TGTGCCAGCAGTTTTAGCACAGGGGGCGGCTATGGCTACACCTTC CASSFSTGGGYGYTF
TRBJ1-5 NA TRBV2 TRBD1 TGTGCCAGCAACAGGGGGCTGGGTCAGCCCCAGCATTTT CASNRGLGQPQHF